Following are 18 T cell receptor beta chains from one sample sequenced in a study of blood T cell repertoires in COVID-19. The method was immunoSEQ multiplex PCR; TCRdb's version includes in-frame clones alone and lacks a portion of them. The table records fewer than 50,000 clones, approximately 82% of them present only once. Sample: peripheral blood. The receptor source for this set is a woman aged 80 or older with active or convalescent COVID-19.

This chain links TRBV4-3 with TRBJ1-1, with D perhaps matching TRBD1 (5 bases). The CDR3 length is 14 residues. V lost 6 bases and J 1 base, leaving 12 bases between the germline ends. Germline V gene lookup returns CDR1 LGHNA and CDR2 YSLEER. This chain's CDR3 is CASSPQTANTEAFF. The CDR3 coding sequence is TGCGCCAGCAGTCCCCAGACAGCGAACACTGAAGCTTTCTTT.

The V call is TRBV15, the J call TRBJ1-1; possibly TRBD1 for D (6 bases). The CDR3 is 14 residues long. The germline V gene has CDR1 LNHNV and CDR2 YYDKDF (reference sequence). Deletions cut 8 bases from V and 6 bases from J, with 19 bases between. The CDR3 region has the DNA TGTGCCACCGCTACGCAGGGGATTAGGGCTGAAGCTTTCTTT. Translation: CATATQGIRAEAFF. The full variable domain, with the rest looked up from reference TRBV15 and TRBJ1-1, is DAMVIQNPRYQVTQFGKPVTLSCSQTLNHNVMYWYQQKSSQAPKLLFHYYDKDFNNEADTPDNFQSRRPNTSFCFLDIRSPGLGDTAMYLCATATQGIRAEAFFGQGTRLTVV.

The chain is built from TRBV3-1 (or the pseudogene TRBV3-2) and TRBJ1-6, with D unresolved. From germline, CDR1 is LGHDT and CDR2 YNNKEL (reference sequence). CDR3 length: 15 amino acids. V was cut by 1 base and J by 7 bases, with 11 bases left in between. The CDR3 region is CASSQGGGGNSPLHF. Written as DNA, the CDR3 is TGTGCCAGCAGCCAAGGAGGTGGCGGGAATTCACCCCTCCACTTT.

The sample holds one count of this clone. This sequence joins TRBV30 and TRBJ2-5, with D perhaps TRBD2 (7 bases). V was pared by 8 bases and J by 5 bases, with 18 bases between. The CDR3 runs 13 residues. Germline values: CDR1 GTSNPN, CDR2 SVGIG (reference sequence). CDR3 DNA: TGTGCCACCGGAGGGAGGGGGTATGAGACCCAGTACTTC. It is translated as CATGGRGYETQYF.

This chain uses TRBV5-1 with TRBJ2-7; D not resolved. The CDR3 covers 13 residues. In germline, CDR1 is SGHRS, CDR2 YFSETQ. V was clipped by 6 bases and J by 1 base, with 11 bases between them. Here the CDR3 reads CASTEPASYEQYF. Written as DNA, the CDR3 is TGCGCCAGCACAGAACCCGCTTCCTACGAGCAGTACTTC.

This clone was detected only a few times. The chain combines TRBV4-3 with TRBJ2-5; D unclear. The CDR3 has 13 residues. V dropped 1 base and J dropped 5 bases, with 8 bases sitting between them. Germline values: CDR1 LGHNA, CDR2 YSLEER. CDR3 DNA: TGCGCCAGCAGCCAAGGTCTACGGGAGACCCAGTACTTC. The encoded protein is CASSQGLRETQYF.

The J gene is TRBJ2-3, the V gene TRBV7-9; 11 nucleotides agree with TRBD2. The trim removed 8 bases at V and 2 bases at J, leaving 9 bases unmatched. The CDR3 contains 16 residues. CDR1 and CDR2 (germline): SEHNR, FQNEAQ (reference sequence). The CDR3 loop is CASSRLTSGNTDTQYF. CDR3 nucleotide sequence: TGTGCCAGCTCCCGTCTGACTAGCGGGAACACAGATACGCAGTATTTT. The variable domain in full, completed from reference TRBV7-9 and TRBJ2-3, reads DTGVSQNPRHKITKRGQNVTFRCDPISEHNRLYWYRQTLGQGPEFLTYFQNEAQLEKSRLLSDRFSAERPKGSFSTLEIQRTEQGDSAMYLCASSRLTSGNTDTQYFGPGTRLTVL.

The genes are TRBV28 and TRBJ2-7; 10 bases fit TRBD2. The germline CDR1 and CDR2 sequences are MDHEN and SYDVKM. The CDR3 extends over 15 amino acids. The ends lost 3 bases at V and 6 bases at J; junction bases unmatched: 8. CDR3 bases: TGTGCCAGCAGTTTGGAACTAGCGGGATCAGGCGAGCAGTACTTC. Translating gives CASSLELAGSGEQYF.

J is TRBJ1-2 and V is TRBV18, with D possibly matching TRBD1 (6 bases). CDR3 length: 15 residues. From germline, CDR1 is KGHSH and CDR2 LQKENI. V was cut by 3 bases and J by 0 bases, with 11 bases left in between. CDR3 DNA sequence: TGTGCCAGCTCACCCGGACAGACAACTAACTATGGCTACACCTTC. It specifies CASSPGQTTNYGYTF. Full variable domain (outside the CDR3, taken from reference TRBV18 and TRBJ1-2): NAGVMQNPRHLVRRRGQEARLRCSPMKGHSHVYWYRQLPEEGLKFMVYLQKENIIDESGMPKERFSAEFPKEGPSILRIQQVVRGDSAAYFCASSPGQTTNYGYTFGSGTRLTVV.

The V and J genes are TRBV20-1 and TRBJ2-3; no clear D. The CDR3 extends over 10 amino acids. The ends were cut back, 4 bases at V and 5 bases at J, with 4 bases in the middle. Per germline, CDR1 DFQATT and CDR2 SNEGSKA (reference sequence). CDR3 nucleotide sequence: TGCAGTGCTACAAAAGATACGCAGTATTTT. It codes for CSATKDTQYF.

The genes are TRBV12-3 or TRBV12-4 and TRBJ1-5; D gene unclear. The CDR3 spans 11 residues. With 4 bases removed from V and 4 bases from J, the gap between germline ends came to 2 bases. Written as DNA, the CDR3 is TGTGCCAGCAGTTCGAATCAGCCCCAGCATTTT. Encoded protein: CASSSNQPQHF.

This clone was counted a few times. The V gene is TRBV5-1, the J gene TRBJ2-7; D not resolved. The V gene lost 0 bases and the J gene lost 2 bases, with 9 bases spanning the gap. The CDR3 is 14 residues long. CDR1 is SGHRS, CDR2 YFSETQ, per germline. The CDR3 region has the DNA TGCGCCAGCAGCTTGGCAGGCAAACCCTACGAGCAGTACTTC. This translates into CASSLAGKPYEQYF.

This chain joins TRBV30 and TRBJ1-1; D possibly corresponds to TRBD1 (5 bases). This CDR3 is 15 amino acids long. Germline CDR1 GTSNPN, CDR2 SVGIG (reference sequence). Trimming left V 4 bases short and J 4 bases short, with 19 bases between. The CDR3 is CAWNQPDRASTEAFF. The CDR3 DNA is TGTGCCTGGAACCAACCCGACAGAGCATCCACTGAAGCTTTCTTT.

The chain combines TRBV19 with TRBJ1-6; D may be TRBD1 (5 bases). V lost 5 bases and J 5 bases, leaving 10 bases between the germline ends. Germline V lookup: CDR1 LNHDA, CDR2 SQIVND (reference sequence). This CDR3 comprises 14 residues. In DNA, the CDR3 is TGTGCCAGTAGTCTGGGACTTAATAATTCACCCCTCCACTTT. Translated, it gives CASSLGLNNSPLHF.

V is TRBV13 and J is TRBJ2-1; 8 bases match TRBD1. With 5 bases clipped from V and 13 bases from J, the junction kept 13 bases outside the gene matches. This CDR3 has 14 amino acids. Germline V gene lookup returns CDR1 PRHDT and CDR2 FYEKMQ (reference sequence). This CDR3 reads CASSPSGTGLQQFF. In DNA form, the CDR3 reads TGTGCCAGCAGCCCTTCCGGGACAGGTCTCCAACAGTTCTTC. The full variable domain, its missing parts supplied by reference TRBV13 and TRBJ2-1, is AAGVIQSPRHLIKEKRETATLKCYPIPRHDTVYWYQQGPGQDPQFLISFYEKMQSDKGSIPDRFSAQQFSDYHSELNMSSLELGDSALYFCASSPSGTGLQQFFGPGTRLTVL.

The chain has TRBV18 and TRBJ1-5; D not certain. CDR1 is KGHSH and CDR2 is LQKENI in the germline V gene. The V and J ends lost 3 bases and 2 bases respectively, with 14 bases between them. The CDR3 has 16 amino acids. CDR3 sequence reads: CASSPRELRGNQPQHF. In nucleotides, the CDR3 is TGTGCCAGCTCACCCCGGGAGCTTAGGGGCAATCAGCCCCAGCATTTT. Variable domain in full (rest from reference TRBV18 and TRBJ1-5): NAGVMQNPRHLVRRRGQEARLRCSPMKGHSHVYWYRQLPEEGLKFMVYLQKENIIDESGMPKERFSAEFPKEGPSILRIQQVVRGDSAAYFCASSPRELRGNQPQHFGDGTRLSIL.

In this sample, this clone turned up once. The rearrangement uses TRBV5-1 and TRBJ1-2, with D tentatively TRBD1 (5 bases). Germline values: CDR1 SGHRS, CDR2 YFSETQ. Trimming pared 4 bases from V and 1 base from J, leaving 8 bases between. The CDR3 consists of 13 residues. The CDR3 loop reads CASSDSDNYGYTF. The CDR3 DNA is TGCGCCAGCAGCGACAGTGATAACTATGGCTACACCTTC.

The chain joins TRBV15 to TRBJ2-3; 12 nucleotides align to TRBD2. Germline V gives CDR1 LNHNV, CDR2 YYDKDF (reference sequence). V was pared by 4 bases and J by 5 bases, with 4 bases of the junction left unmatched. The CDR3 is made up of 15 amino acids. CDR3 in amino acids: CATSTSTSGRDTQYF. In DNA form, the CDR3 reads TGTGCCACCAGCACCTCGACTAGCGGGAGAGATACGCAGTATTTT.